The 25 T cell receptor beta chains below were found in one sample sequenced in a study of CD8+ T cells in alopecia areata (dated by TCRdb to between 2018 and 2020). The meaning of the sample's treatment or condition label: oral pan-JAK inhibitor, 5-10 mg twice daily. Library prep was done by the immunoSEQ multiplex PCR assay. To provide template for TCR sequencing, every sample had RNA extracted and reverse transcribed into cDNA. Entries here come from immuneACCESS through TCRdb and include only in-frame sequences with V and J called. Some clones fail to appear in such tables; in the studies checked, an unresolved V gene covers under half of the shortfall, and the cause of the remainder is unknown. The sample profile shows about 94,000 clones; around three quarters of them were found once. 17% of the sample is taken by the ten largest. The sequenced sample was CD8+ T cells sorted from blood, obtained at week 44, from a patient treated with tofacitinib. These receptors originate from a human donor with alopecia areata.

This chain connects TRBV25-1 to TRBJ2-7, with 7 positions matching TRBD1. The CDR3 spans 12 residues. Trimming removed 8 bases from V and 5 bases from J; junction bases left unmatched: 6. CDR1 is MGHDK, CDR2 SYGVNS, per germline. The chain's CDR3 is CASSFQGDEQYF. In DNA, the CDR3 is TGTGCCAGCTCTTTTCAGGGGGACGAGCAGTACTTC.

The CDR3 DNA follows: TGCGCCAGCAGCCAAGATCGTAGGTCCTACGAGCAGTACTTC. Its protein product is CASSQDRRSYEQYF. The V gene is TRBV4-3, the J gene TRBJ2-7, with D hard to call. Germline V CDR1 and CDR2: LGHNA, YSLEER. This CDR3 contains 14 residues. V lost 0 bases and J lost 1, with 7 bases in between.

This rearrangement joins TRBV19 to TRBJ1-1; D unclear. V dropped 5 bases and J dropped 4 bases, with 17 bases sitting between them. Germline V lookup: CDR1 LNHDA, CDR2 SQIVND (reference sequence). This CDR3 has 15 amino acids. In nucleotides, the CDR3 is TGTGCCAGTAGTCCCTCAACCAGCGGCGGCACTGAAGCTTTCTTT. This encodes CASSPSTSGGTEAFF.

The chain recombines TRBV9 with TRBJ2-3, with unresolved D. The V and J ends lost 6 bases and 0 bases respectively, with 11 bases between them. Per germline, CDR1 SGDLS and CDR2 YYNGEE. The CDR3 covers 14 residues. The CDR3, as DNA: TGTGCCAGCACCTCAGGAACTAGCACAGATACGCAGTATTTT. Protein sequence: CASTSGTSTDTQYF. The entire variable domain, with the rest obtained from reference TRBV9 and TRBJ2-3, is as follows: DSGVTQTPKHLITATGQRVTLRCSPRSGDLSVYWYQQSLDQGLQFLIQYYNGEERAKGNILERFSAQQFPDLHSELNLSSLELGDSALYFCASTSGTSTDTQYFGPGTRLTVL.

The J gene is TRBJ1-5, the V gene TRBV7-9; 8 bases fit TRBD1. The CDR3 consists of 13 residues. Germline loops: CDR1 SEHNR, CDR2 FQNEAQ (reference sequence). V was clipped by 5 bases and J by 5 bases; unmatched bases: 2. The CDR3 nucleotides are TGTGCCAGCAGCCTGACAGGGGATCAGCCCCAGCATTTT. This translates into CASSLTGDQPQHF.

The rearrangement uses TRBV5-1 and TRBJ1-6; D is ambiguous. The CDR3 loop spans 24 amino acids. Looked up from germline, CDR1 is SGHRS and CDR2 is YFSETQ. Trimming took 2 bases from V and 0 from J, leaving 33 bases between them. The CDR3 here is CASSLLSGPAWGLLKSSYNSPLHF. DNA of the CDR3: TGCGCCAGCAGCTTACTATCCGGTCCGGCCTGGGGTCTGCTAAAGAGCTCCTATAATTCACCCCTCCACTTT.

V is TRBV10-2 and J is TRBJ1-1, with D possibly being TRBD1 (5 bases). Trimming shortened V by 2 bases and J by 7 bases, and 11 bases separated the two germline ends. This CDR3 has 13 residues. Germline CDR1 reads WSHSY; CDR2 reads SAAADI. CDR3 loop: CASSEAGGDEAFF. The CDR3 coding sequence is TGCGCCAGCAGTGAGGCGGGGGGTGATGAAGCTTTCTTT.

The rearrangement uses TRBV19 and TRBJ1-5; TRBD1 matches at 10 bases. Looked up from germline, CDR1 is LNHDA and CDR2 is SQIVND (reference sequence). The CDR3 covers 18 residues. V shed 3 bases, J shed 5 bases, and the junction held 13 bases outside the gene matches. The CDR3 loop is CASSIGLNRDRGDQPQHF. CDR3 DNA: TGTGCCAGTAGTATTGGTCTAAACCGGGACAGGGGCGATCAGCCCCAGCATTTT.

The V call is TRBV27, the J call TRBJ2-5; tentatively, D is TRBD1 (6 bases). Germline-derived CDR1 and CDR2 are MNHEY and SMNVEV (reference sequence). CDR3 length: 13 residues. Trimming left V 6 bases short and J 10 bases short, with 18 bases between. The CDR3 bases are TGTGCCAGCAGCCGTAAACACAGGGAGCACCAGTACTTC. It codes for CASSRKHREHQYF.

This sequence joins TRBV30 and TRBJ2-7; possibly TRBD2 for D (7 bases). CDR3 length: 13 amino acids. Trimming left V 3 bases short and J 7 bases short, with 16 bases between. Per germline, CDR1 GTSNPN and CDR2 SVGIG (reference sequence). The CDR3 spells CAWSPGGPKEQYF. For the CDR3, the DNA is TGTGCCTGGAGCCCCGGGGGGCCAAAGGAGCAGTACTTC.

V usage is TRBV11-2 and J usage is TRBJ1-2; D call uncertain. Trimming stripped 1 base from V and 2 bases from J, with 11 bases between. Germline CDR1 SGHAT, CDR2 FQNNGV. The CDR3 spans 15 residues. The CDR3 bases are TGTGCCAGCAGCTTAGGGGCCGGAGCAAACTATGGCTACACCTTC. Its protein product is CASSLGAGANYGYTF.

V gene TRBV7-3 combines with J gene TRBJ2-3, with 8 bases identical to TRBD2. After removal of 4 bases from V and 3 bases from J, the junction contained 6 bases not matched to a gene. Germline CDR1 reads SGHTA; CDR2 reads FQGTGA. The CDR3 is made up of 15 amino acids. This CDR3 is CASSSGTSRTDTQYF. The CDR3 region has the DNA TGTGCCAGCAGCTCCGGGACTAGTAGGACAGATACGCAGTATTTT.

This chain connects TRBV6-5 to TRBJ1-1; a possible D gene is TRBD1 (5 bases). The CDR3 covers 13 residues. V gave up 7 bases and J gave up 2 bases, with 11 bases separating them. Germline lookup yields CDR1 MNHEY and CDR2 SVGAGI. The DNA of the CDR3 is TGTGCCAGCACCCTGGGGGGAAACACTGAAGCTTTCTTT. Translation: CASTLGGNTEAFF.

This chain links TRBV5-1 with TRBJ2-5; 7 positions match TRBD1. Germline V gene data show CDR1 as SGHRS and CDR2 as YFSETQ. The ends lost 1 base at V and 1 base at J; junction bases unmatched: 4. CDR3 length: 15 amino acids. The chain's CDR3 is CASSLTGAFQETQYF. The DNA for the CDR3 is TGCGCCAGCAGCTTGACAGGGGCCTTCCAAGAGACCCAGTACTTC.

The chain has TRBV2 and TRBJ2-7; the match to TRBD1 covers 9 bases. The CDR3 has 13 amino acids. J lost 4 bases, V lost 7 bases, and 5 bases had no gene match. CDR1 and CDR2 (germline): SNHLY, FYNNEI. This chain's CDR3 is CASIEGQGYEQYF. The DNA for the CDR3 is TGTGCCAGCATTGAGGGACAGGGTTACGAGCAGTACTTC.

The chain joins TRBV21-1 to TRBJ1-2. TRBV21-1 is a recognized pseudogene. The CDR3 is 15 amino acids. The CDR3 nucleotides are TGTGCCAGCAGCACCCAAGCCCCGCCTAACTATGGCTACACCTTC. Translation: CASSTQAPPNYGYTF.

This chain uses TRBV11-2 with TRBJ2-4; a weak D match, TRBD2 (6 bases). V lost 2 bases, J lost 2 bases, and 16 bases lay in between. Germline V CDR1 and CDR2: SGHAT, FQNNGV. This CDR3 is 17 amino acids long. The CDR3 DNA follows: TGTGCCAGCAGCTTACTGGGGGGTGGCAGCACCAAAAACATTCAGTACTTC. Residues: CASSLLGGGSTKNIQYF.

The chain links TRBV7-8 to TRBJ1-1; D may be TRBD1 (6 bases). V was trimmed by 6 bases and J by 3 bases, leaving 17 bases between them. CDR3 size: 15 residues. Germline loops: CDR1 SGHVS, CDR2 FQNEAQ. For the CDR3, the DNA is TGTGCCAGCAGGCTTAGAGAGGAGGGGGACACTGAAGCTTTCTTT. This sequence encodes CASRLREEGDTEAFF.

The chain has TRBV5-1 and TRBJ2-5; perhaps TRBD1 as D (8 bases). Germline loops: CDR1 SGHRS, CDR2 YFSETQ. V was pared by 2 bases and J by 5 bases, with 25 bases between. The CDR3 has 18 amino acids. The CDR3: CASSFSSPYRGRVETQYF. CDR3 nucleotide sequence: TGCGCCAGCAGCTTTAGTTCCCCTTACAGGGGGAGGGTCGAGACCCAGTACTTC.

The rearrangement links TRBV6-6 to TRBJ1-5; no reliable D call. Trimming removed 9 bases at V and 0 bases at J, with 18 bases between. CDR1 is MNHNY and CDR2 is SVGAGI in the germline V gene (reference sequence). The CDR3 loop spans 16 amino acids. Here the CDR3 DNA reads TGTGCCAGGGACCGCGGGCAGCCCTATAGCAATCAGCCCCAGCATTTT. Residues: CARDRGQPYSNQPQHF.

The rearrangement links TRBV7-9 to TRBJ2-2; D possibly corresponds to TRBD2 (7 bases). V dropped 4 bases and J dropped 5 bases, with 17 bases sitting between them. The germline CDR1 and CDR2 sequences are SEHNR and FQNEAQ (reference sequence). This CDR3 has 16 amino acids. This CDR3 is CASSSQLARGTGELFF. In nucleotides, the CDR3 is TGTGCCAGCAGCTCACAACTAGCGAGGGGGACCGGGGAGCTGTTTTTT. Full variable domain (missing parts from reference TRBV7-9 and TRBJ2-2): DTGVSQNPRHKITKRGQNVTFRCDPISEHNRLYWYRQTLGQGPEFLTYFQNEAQLEKSRLLSDRFSAERPKGSFSTLEIQRTEQGDSAMYLCASSSQLARGTGELFFGEGSRLTVL.

This clone was recorded only once. The V gene is TRBV9, the J gene TRBJ1-2; tentatively, D is TRBD1 (5 bases). This CDR3 is 14 amino acids long. The germline V and J ends were trimmed by 0 bases and 3 bases, with 9 bases remaining between them. Looked up from germline, CDR1 is SGDLS and CDR2 is YYNGEE. Here the CDR3 reads CASSVEGLDYGYTF. CDR3 sequence (DNA): TGTGCCAGCAGCGTAGAGGGGTTGGACTATGGCTACACCTTC.

The chain recombines TRBV11-3 with TRBJ1-2; unclear D gene. CDR1 and CDR2 from the germline V gene are SGHNT and YENEEA. V lost 0 bases to trimming and J lost 7 bases, with 9 bases between them. The CDR3 runs to 13 residues. As DNA, the CDR3 is TGTGCCAGCAGCTTAGAAGATATCGGTGGCTACACCTTC. Residues: CASSLEDIGGYTF.

V is TRBV9 and J is TRBJ2-7, with TRBD1 matching over 9 bases. The junction had 7 bases not matched to a gene; V was cut back by 2 bases and J by 1 base. The CDR3 sequence is 16 residues long. Germline values: CDR1 SGDLS, CDR2 YYNGEE. This CDR3 reads CASSVEGTGPSYEQYF. The CDR3 region has the DNA TGTGCCAGCAGCGTCGAAGGGACAGGGCCGTCCTACGAGCAGTACTTC.

This clone was observed a handful of times. CDR3 DNA sequence: TGCGCCAGCAGCCAAGATGGGACAGGGAATCAGCCCCAGCATTTT. It is translated as CASSQDGTGNQPQHF. The chain employs TRBV4-3 and TRBJ1-5; 9 nucleotides match TRBD1. V shed 0 bases, J shed 4 bases, and the junction held 1 base outside the gene matches. Per germline, CDR1 LGHNA and CDR2 YSLEER. The CDR3 loop spans 15 amino acids.